A single sample gave rise to the 22 T cell receptor beta chains below, sequenced in a study of blood T cells in healthy people across ages (dated by TCRdb to the mid-2010s). The method was 5' RACE. Data came from an Illumina HiSeq 2500. The second PCR ran for about 6 to 11 cycles and used a J-beta primer mix along with a sample-barcoded 5' primer. In TCRdb, the public reads were trimmed at Q25 with fastp and aligned with MiXCR, with productive beta chains retained. Rows with one shared CDR3 protein collapse into an entry with the most common genes and DNA. The sample yields about 1.6 million distinct CDR3 sequences; 34% were counted once. Around 11% of the sample belongs to the ten largest clones. Sequenced input: blood. Receptors were obtained from a woman aged 25 to 39 in good health.

This clonotype occurred a few times. The chain has TRBV20-1 and TRBJ2-6, with D possibly matching TRBD1 (6 bases). The CDR3 covers 14 residues. Trimming left V 4 bases short and J 1 base short, with 8 bases between. In germline, CDR1 is DFQATT, CDR2 SNEGSKA (reference sequence). CDR3 DNA: TGCAGTGCTAAACAGGGATCTGGGGCCAACGTCCTGACTTTC. This sequence encodes CSAKQGSGANVLTF.

The chain uses TRBV3-1 and TRBJ2-7; 7 nucleotides agree with TRBD2. The junction had 6 bases not matched to a gene; V was cut back by 1 base and J by 0 bases. The germline gives CDR1 LGHDT, CDR2 YNNKEL (reference sequence). The CDR3 length is 16 residues. Written as DNA, the CDR3 is TGTGCCAGCAGCCAAGGAGCGGGGAAGAGCTCCTACGAGCAGTACTTC. Amino acids: CASSQGAGKSSYEQYF.

In this sample, this clonotype turned up a few times. The CDR3 DNA follows: TGTGCCAGCAGCCCGGGGGCAGAACCCTCCTACGAGCAGTACTTC. Translating gives CASSPGAEPSYEQYF. This chain joins TRBV7-9 and TRBJ2-7; D may correspond to TRBD1 or TRBD2 (6 bases each). Germline lookup yields CDR1 SEHNR and CDR2 FQNEAQ (reference sequence). V dropped 5 bases and J dropped 0 bases, with 14 bases sitting between them. CDR3 length: 15 residues.

The J gene is TRBJ2-4, the V gene TRBV27, with D uncertain. The J call is doubtful: the DNA matches TRBJ2-7 better. CDR1 and CDR2 (germline): MNHEY, SMNVEV (reference sequence). This CDR3 contains 16 residues. In DNA form, the CDR3 reads TGTGCCAGCAGTTTTAGTATCGGAAGGGTCTCCTACGAGCAGTACTTC. Its translation: CASSFSIGRVSYEQYF.

In this sample, this clonotype turned up once. The V call is TRBV19, the J call TRBJ2-1; D might be TRBD1 (6 bases). This CDR3 spans 15 amino acids. Trimming shortened V by 6 bases and J by 5 bases, and 17 bases separated the two germline ends. Germline lookup yields CDR1 LNHDA and CDR2 SQIVND (reference sequence). CDR3 DNA: TGTGCCAGTAGGTCCACAGGGCTCGGGAACAATGAGCAGTTCTTC. Residues: CASRSTGLGNNEQFF. Looking up the rest from reference TRBV19 and TRBJ2-1 gives the full variable domain: DGGITQSPKYLFRKEGQNVTLSCEQNLNHDAMYWYRQDPGQGLRLIYYSQIVNDFQKGDIAEGYSVSREKKESFPLTVTSAQKNPTAFYLCASRSTGLGNNEQFFGPGTRLTVL.

The chain uses TRBV29-1 and TRBJ2-2; D may be TRBD1 or TRBD2 (5 bases each). The CDR3 length is 15 residues. Germline lookup yields CDR1 SQVTM and CDR2 ANQGSEA. With 0 bases removed from V and 4 bases from J, the gap between germline ends came to 12 bases. The DNA of the CDR3 is TGCAGCGTTGAAGAAACCCGTGGGGGCACCGGGGAGCTGTTTTTT. It translates to CSVEETRGGTGELFF.

This clonotype has just a few counts. The V call is TRBV13, the J call TRBJ1-5; D is ambiguous. The CDR3 length is 12 residues. Germline CDR1 and CDR2: PRHDT and FYEKMQ (reference sequence). V lost 4 bases to trimming and J lost 7 bases, with 8 bases between them. The CDR3 spells CASSSVGQPQHF. The CDR3 bases are TGTGCCAGCAGCTCGGTGGGGCAGCCCCAGCATTTT. The whole variable domain, filled in from reference TRBV13 and TRBJ1-5, reads AAGVIQSPRHLIKEKRETATLKCYPIPRHDTVYWYQQGPGQDPQFLISFYEKMQSDKGSIPDRFSAQQFSDYHSELNMSSLELGDSALYFCASSSVGQPQHFGDGTRLSIL.

The chain couples TRBV2 to TRBJ1-5, with 9 bases fitting TRBD1. The CDR3 has 14 residues. In germline, CDR1 is SNHLY, CDR2 FYNNEI. Losses at the gene ends were 6 bases for V and 4 bases for J; bases not matched to a gene: 4. In DNA, the CDR3 is TGTGCCAGCAGGGGGGACAGGGATAATCAGCCCCAGCATTTT. This codes for CASRGDRDNQPQHF. The whole variable domain, filled in from reference TRBV2 and TRBJ1-5, reads EPEVTQTPSHQVTQMGQEVILRCVPISNHLYFYWYRQILGQKVEFLVSFYNNEISEKSEIFDDQFSVERPDGSNFTLKIRSTKLEDSAMYFCASRGDRDNQPQHFGDGTRLSIL.

Only a few counts were recorded for this clonotype. The V gene is TRBV29-1, the J gene TRBJ2-4, with 14 bases fitting TRBD2. This CDR3 contains 15 residues. Trimming at V came to 6 bases and at J to 3 bases, leaving 4 bases not matched to a gene. Germline V gives CDR1 SQVTM, CDR2 ANQGSEA. CDR3 region: CSVDGTSGSKNIQYF. CDR3 DNA sequence: TGCAGCGTGGATGGGACTAGCGGGAGCAAAAACATTCAGTACTTC.

This clonotype has only one observation. The chain couples TRBV5-1 to TRBJ2-5; no firm D call. CDR1 is SGHRS, CDR2 YFSETQ, per germline. The CDR3 spans 16 residues. The V end was cut by 0 bases, the J end by 3 bases, with 15 bases between. Here the CDR3 reads CASSLGGRAYKETQYF. CDR3 coding DNA: TGCGCCAGCAGCTTGGGAGGACGGGCATACAAAGAGACCCAGTACTTC. The whole variable domain, remainder taken from reference TRBV5-1 and TRBJ2-5, is KAGVTQTPRYLIKTRGQQVTLSCSPISGHRSVSWYQQTPGQGLQFLFEYFSETQRNKGNFPGRFSGRQFSNSRSEMNVSTLELGDSALYLCASSLGGRAYKETQYFGPGTRLLVL.

J is TRBJ2-3 and V is TRBV20-1; 7 nucleotides agree with TRBD2. Germline V gene lookup returns CDR1 DFQATT and CDR2 SNEGSKA (reference sequence). The CDR3 is 15 amino acids. The V gene end was trimmed by 3 bases and the J gene end by 4 bases; junction bases not matched to a gene: 10. Written as DNA, the CDR3 is TGCAGTGCTAGGACCCTAGCGGCCCCGGCAGATACGCAGTATTTT. Its translation: CSARTLAAPADTQYF.

Ten or more counts support this clonotype. This chain connects TRBV5-5 to TRBJ2-7, with D possibly matching TRBD1 (6 bases). The germline V gene has CDR1 SGHKS and CDR2 YYEKEE (reference sequence). There are 14 residues in the CDR3. Between the trimmed V and J ends, which lost 3 bases and 0 bases, there was a span of 10 bases. The CDR3 loop reads CASSYTGSSYEQYF. The CDR3 DNA is TGTGCCAGCAGCTACACAGGGAGCTCCTACGAGCAGTACTTC.

The chain joins TRBV3-1 to TRBJ2-7; the match to TRBD2 covers 11 bases. Germline trimming cut 5 bases from V and 0 bases from J; bases unmatched to any gene: 6. This CDR3 is 16 amino acids long. Germline lookup yields CDR1 LGHDT and CDR2 YNNKEL (reference sequence). The CDR3 DNA reads TGTGCCAGCAGCTTCCAAACTAGCGGGGGCTCCTACGAGCAGTACTTC. It encodes CASSFQTSGGSYEQYF.

This chain joins TRBV6-1 and TRBJ1-4, with D possibly matching TRBD1 (5 bases). The germline CDR1 and CDR2 sequences are MNHNS and SASEGT. This CDR3 spans 13 amino acids. Trimming pared 11 bases from V and 7 bases from J, leaving 17 bases between. The CDR3 reads CAGAGFPSEKLFF. CDR3 nucleotides: TGTGCCGGGGCAGGGTTTCCTAGTGAAAAACTGTTTTTT.

The V gene is TRBV4-2, the J gene TRBJ2-5; D may be TRBD2 (6 bases). CDR1 is LGHNA, CDR2 YNFKEQ, per germline. The CDR3 covers 15 residues. Deletions cut 1 base from V and 7 bases from J, with 16 bases between. Written as DNA, the CDR3 is TGTGCCAGCAGCCAAGTGGGAGGAGGTGAGGGGACCCAGTACTTC. Its protein is CASSQVGGGEGTQYF.

This clonotype was picked up a small number of times. The rearrangement uses TRBV7-3 and TRBJ2-1; weak D call: TRBD2 (5 bases). The CDR3 loop spans 16 amino acids. The ends were cut back, 7 bases at V and 2 bases at J, with 18 bases in the middle. The V gene's germline CDR1 is SGHTA and CDR2 FQGTGA. CDR3 region: CASNPSSASPYNEQFF. DNA of the CDR3: TGTGCCAGCAACCCTTCTTCGGCTAGCCCCTACAATGAGCAGTTCTTC. The variable domain in full, with the rest retrieved from reference TRBV7-3 and TRBJ2-1, is GAGVSQTPSNKVTEKGKYVELRCDPISGHTALYWYRQSLGQGPEFLIYFQGTGAADDSGLPNDRFFAVRPEGSVSTLKIQRTERGDSAVYLCASNPSSASPYNEQFFGPGTRLTVL.

The V and J genes are TRBV20-1 and TRBJ2-3; 9 nucleotides line up with TRBD1. CDR1 and CDR2 (germline): DFQATT, SNEGSKA (reference sequence). The CDR3 extends over 14 amino acids. Trimming at V came to 6 bases and at J to 0 bases, leaving 4 bases not matched to a gene. The CDR3 DNA is TGCAGTGCCCTGGACAGGGGAAGCACAGATACGCAGTATTTT. Protein sequence: CSALDRGSTDTQYF.

The genes are TRBV7-9 and TRBJ2-4; 7 nucleotides agree with TRBD1. Judging by the DNA end, TRBJ2-7 fits better; the J call may be wrong. The germline V gene encodes CDR1 SEHNR and CDR2 FQNEAQ (reference sequence). The CDR3 contains 16 residues. The CDR3 loop is CASSRSPGQLRLEQYF. The DNA of the CDR3 is TGTGCCAGCAGCCGGTCTCCGGGACAGCTTCGGCTCGAGCAGTACTTC.

This clonotype was detected ten times or more. The rearrangement uses TRBV4-2 and TRBJ2-7; D perhaps matches TRBD1 (6 bases). Germline assignment: CDR1 LGHNA and CDR2 YNFKEQ. The V end was cut by 4 bases, the J end by 3 bases, with 10 bases between. The CDR3 extends over 13 amino acids. The DNA of the CDR3 is TGTGCCAGCAGCCCGGCGGACAGCTACGAGCAGTACTTC. This gives the protein CASSPADSYEQYF.

The chain employs TRBV21-1 and TRBJ1-2; the table assigns TRBD1, which was not confirmed against the DNA. TRBV21-1 is given as a pseudogene. This CDR3 is 16 amino acids long. The CDR3 loop reads CASSSPRDGANYDYTF. CDR3 in DNA: TGTGCCAGCAGCTCCCCCAGGGACGGGGCTAACTATGACTACACCTTC.

This clonotype was counted many times. The V and J genes are TRBV9 and TRBJ2-6; D not certain. Trimming removed 4 bases from V and 1 base from J, with 6 bases in between. CDR3 length: 14 amino acids. CDR1 is SGDLS and CDR2 is YYNGEE in the germline V gene. This CDR3 reads CASSPASGANVLTF. The CDR3 DNA reads as TGTGCCAGCAGCCCAGCATCTGGGGCCAACGTCCTGACTTTC.

This clonotype was seen more than once but under ten times. The genes are TRBV20-1 and TRBJ2-3; possible D gene TRBD1, 5 bases. The CDR3 totals 16 residues. The germline V gene encodes CDR1 DFQATT and CDR2 SNEGSKA (reference sequence). V was pared by 0 bases and J by 5 bases, with 18 bases between. CDR3 bases: TGCAGTGCTAGAGATCCCTCGACTCTCACAGGAGATACGCAGTATTTT. This codes for CSARDPSTLTGDTQYF.